Sequencing of this TCR beta chain was carried out in a study of OX40 agonist ivuxolimab in advanced cancers. Measured with immunoSEQ multiplex PCR; TCRdb has only the in-frame clones, and not every one. Seen here are approximately 70,000 clones, approximately 90% observed once, and the top ten hold less than 0.55%. This clone was counted a single time. The CDR3 is 15 residues long. CDR1 is LNHDA and CDR2 is SQIVND in the germline V gene (reference sequence). Trimming cost V 3 bases and J 3 bases; bases outside gene matches: 4. This chain uses TRBV19 with TRBJ2-3; 9 nucleotides align to TRBD2. Source: CD4+ or CD8+ T cells sorted from blood, taken in a trial of the OX40 agonist ivuxolimab. This TCR derives from an adult with an advanced solid tumor such as melanoma, head and neck, liver or kidney cancer. This CDR3 is CASSIAGGRTDTQYF. CDR3 nucleotide sequence: TGTGCCAGTAGTATTGCGGGAGGGAGAACAGATACGCAGTATTTT. Full variable domain (outside the CDR3, taken from reference TRBV19 and TRBJ2-3): DGGITQSPKYLFRKEGQNVTLSCEQNLNHDAMYWYRQDPGQGLRLIYYSQIVNDFQKGDIAEGYSVSREKKESFPLTVTSAQKNPTAFYLCASSIAGGRTDTQYFGPGTRLTVL.